This TCR beta chain is from a study of monozygotic twins with inflammatory bowel disease (dated by TCRdb to 2018 to 2020). Concerning the study at large: A total of some 30 monozygotic twin pairs were included in the full study, comprising nine German pairs (four IBD-concordant, five IBD-discordant) and 19 IBD-discordant Danish pairs. The search for disease-associated traits relied mainly on comparing, within discordant pairs, IBD patients with their genetically identical healthy co-twins. Each individual had, on average, about 151 000 unique TCRalpha sequences and 181 000 unique TCRbeta sequences available for analysis. Broad study findings and their caveats: Differing immunosuppressive treatments among patients may have added background noise and inter-individual variability to the repertoires. Compared with healthy twins, IBD patients had fewer clonotypes in common with other individuals, a difference most pronounced in patients showing signs of disease activity. The results gave no support for a single strong signal or clonotype linked to IBD. TCRbeta repertoire diversity, by inverse Simpson index, was decreased in IBD patients compared with their healthy co-twins. Repertoire similarity did not differ between concordant and discordant twins, possibly due to limited statistical power. The analysis was unable to tell different T cell subtypes apart.

From each donor, a roughly 2.5 ml peripheral blood sample was drawn into PAXgene tubes and stored at -80 degrees C. Without T cell sorting, total RNA was isolated from whole blood using the PAXgene blood miRNA kit on an automated QIAcube. Peripheral blood from monozygotic twin pairs who were concordant or discordant for inflammatory bowel disease underwent deep TCRalpha and TCRbeta repertoire profiling using unique molecular barcoding. For every twin pair, smoking habits were documented, and each individual was categorised as a current, former or never smoker. Remarks on this clonotype: Its antigen is currently not known.

Library creation used 5' RACE. Each TCR library was prepared from roughly 3.5 ug of total RNA. For each sample, cDNA synthesis with SMARTScribe reverse transcriptase was split into eight separate reactions. During cDNA synthesis, template switching introduced unique molecular identifiers that contained a 6-nucleotide sample barcode. TCRalpha and TCRbeta cDNA was amplified in two nested PCRs of roughly 16 and 10 cycles, and bead purification was carried out after each PCR. Before amplification, the cDNA was treated with uracil DNA-glycosylase and purified using the QIAquick PCR purification kit. The second PCR added Illumina TruSeq-compatible adapters along with sample-specific barcodes. TapeStation and Qubit were used to check library quality and concentration, and 4.5 to 6 ng of each library was pooled. Sequencing of the pooled libraries was done on an Illumina HiSeq2500 single-index Rapid Run using custom sequencing primers and 2 x 100 bp reads. Per the authors' processing: UMI-based consensus assembly with MiGEC version 1.2.6 was used to correct PCR and sequencing errors. MiXCR version 2.1.1 handled V(D)J alignment, clonotype assembly and CDR3 extraction. To normalise gene usage, clonotype sharing and MAIT/NKT TCR abundance, the analysis used the top 1000, 10 000 and 20 000 clonotypes per sample. After downsampling to 27 000 UMIs, diversity was calculated as the inverse Simpson index using the vegan R package. Statistical testing used paired Mann-Whitney U tests on the discordant twin pairs and applied Benjamini-Hochberg correction for multiple testing. Through TCRdb reprocessing, the reads give one entry per CDR3 protein sequence; DNA is omitted. TCRdb assigned the V and J calls; the authors' analysis was not used. Per the sample table, the count is about 170,000 distinct CDR3 sequences. The ten largest clones add up to roughly 3% of the sample.

Inclusive of the bounding cysteine and phenylalanine, the CDR3 is 14 residues long. The protein alone is recorded here. CDR1 and CDR2 are drawn from the germline V gene: SQVTM, ANQGSEA. Here the chain combines TRBV29-1 and TRBJ2-3; lacking DNA, the TRBD2 call made by TCRdb goes unchecked. The source material was blood. The source of this sequence is a human donor with ulcerative colitis or Crohn's disease, or a healthy co-twin of an affected twin (not recorded which). The CDR3 reads CSVGTSGSTDTQYF.